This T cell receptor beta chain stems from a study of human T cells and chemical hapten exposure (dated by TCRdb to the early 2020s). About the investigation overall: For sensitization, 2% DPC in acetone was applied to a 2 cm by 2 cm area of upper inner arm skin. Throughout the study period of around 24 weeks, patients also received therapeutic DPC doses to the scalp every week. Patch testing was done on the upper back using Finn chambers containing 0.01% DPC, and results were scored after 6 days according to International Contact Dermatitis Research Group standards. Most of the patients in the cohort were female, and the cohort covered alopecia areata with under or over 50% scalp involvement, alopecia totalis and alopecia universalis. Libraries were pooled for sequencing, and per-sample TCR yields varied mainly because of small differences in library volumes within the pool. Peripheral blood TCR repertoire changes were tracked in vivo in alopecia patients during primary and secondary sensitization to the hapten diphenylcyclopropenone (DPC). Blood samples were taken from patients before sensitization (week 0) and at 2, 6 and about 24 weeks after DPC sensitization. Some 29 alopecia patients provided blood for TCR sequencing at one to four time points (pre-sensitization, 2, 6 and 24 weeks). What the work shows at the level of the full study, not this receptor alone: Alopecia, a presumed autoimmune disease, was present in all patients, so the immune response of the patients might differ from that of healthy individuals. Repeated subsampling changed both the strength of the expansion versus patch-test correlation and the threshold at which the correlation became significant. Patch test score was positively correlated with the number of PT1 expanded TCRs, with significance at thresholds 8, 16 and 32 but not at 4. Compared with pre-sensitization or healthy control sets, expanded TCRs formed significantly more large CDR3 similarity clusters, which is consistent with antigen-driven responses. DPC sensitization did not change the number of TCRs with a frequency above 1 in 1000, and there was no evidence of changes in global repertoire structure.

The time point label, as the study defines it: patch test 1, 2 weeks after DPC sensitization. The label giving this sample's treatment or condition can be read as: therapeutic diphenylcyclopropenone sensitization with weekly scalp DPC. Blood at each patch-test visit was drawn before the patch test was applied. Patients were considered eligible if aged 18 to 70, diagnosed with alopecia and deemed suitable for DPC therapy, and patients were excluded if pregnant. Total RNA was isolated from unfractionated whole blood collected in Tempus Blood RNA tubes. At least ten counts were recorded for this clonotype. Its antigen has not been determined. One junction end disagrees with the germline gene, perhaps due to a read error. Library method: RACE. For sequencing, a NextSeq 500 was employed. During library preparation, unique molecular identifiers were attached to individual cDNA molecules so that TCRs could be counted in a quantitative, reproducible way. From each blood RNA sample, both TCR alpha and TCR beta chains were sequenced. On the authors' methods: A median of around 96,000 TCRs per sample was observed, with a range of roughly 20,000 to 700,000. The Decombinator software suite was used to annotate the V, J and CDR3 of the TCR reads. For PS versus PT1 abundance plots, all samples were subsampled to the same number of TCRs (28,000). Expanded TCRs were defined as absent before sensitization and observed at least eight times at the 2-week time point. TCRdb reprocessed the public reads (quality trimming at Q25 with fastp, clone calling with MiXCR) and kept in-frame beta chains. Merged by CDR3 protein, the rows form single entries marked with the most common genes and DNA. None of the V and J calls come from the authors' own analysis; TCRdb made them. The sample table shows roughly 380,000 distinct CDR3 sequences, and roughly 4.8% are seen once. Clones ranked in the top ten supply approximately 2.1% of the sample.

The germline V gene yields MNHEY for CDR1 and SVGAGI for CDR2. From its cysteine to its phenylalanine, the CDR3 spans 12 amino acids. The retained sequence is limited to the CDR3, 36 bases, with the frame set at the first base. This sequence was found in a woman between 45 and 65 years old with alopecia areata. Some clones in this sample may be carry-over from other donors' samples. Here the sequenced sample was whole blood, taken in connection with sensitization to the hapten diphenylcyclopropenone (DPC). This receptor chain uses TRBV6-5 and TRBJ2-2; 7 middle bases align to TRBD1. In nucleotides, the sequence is TGTGCCAGCCGTGGGAGACAGGGTCCCGAAGTTTTT. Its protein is CASRGRQGPEVF.